In this sample, the clone carrying this TCR beta chain turned up many times. These data originate in a study of T-cell reconstitution after alpha-beta-depleted transplantation in children. The library targeted TCRbeta and was prepared with unique molecular identifiers. TCRdb re-called the PCR reads through MiXCR, storing one row per CDR3 protein. The data show 260,000 or so distinct CDR3 sequences, approximately 12% seen once. The TCR comes from a human donor who donated a stem cell graft to a child with acute lymphoblastic leukemia. Sequences were derived from PBMCs from the stem cell graft donor, sampled from the stem cell graft.

This chain's CDR3 is CSATQPLAGYNEQFF. The CDR3 nucleotides are TGCAGTGCCACGCAACCGCTAGCGGGATACAATGAGCAGTTCTTC. This sequence joins TRBV20-1 and TRBJ2-1; 9 nucleotides match TRBD2. V was clipped by 6 bases and J by 4 bases; unmatched bases: 10. This CDR3 contains 15 residues. The germline V gene encodes CDR1 DFQATT and CDR2 SNEGSKA (reference sequence).